These 31 T cell receptor beta chains originate from one sample sequenced in a study of T cells in Graves' hyperthyroidism and ophthalmopathy (dated by TCRdb to the late 2010s). The library was built by means of multiplex PCR. Sequenced on an Illumina HiSeq 2000. Amplification of TCR beta CDR3 regions was carried out from RNA transcripts. The TCR CDR3 was subjected to a first round of RT-PCR using the HTBI primer set and the Qiagen OneStep RT-PCR kit. Clones were called with MiXCR by TCRdb after fastp trimmed the public reads at Q25, and only in-frame beta chains were retained. Each record represents a unique CDR3 protein, reported with the most common genes and DNA among its rows. The sample table lists about 570,000 distinct CDR3 sequences, roughly 50% of them with a count of one. Jointly, the top ten make up roughly 20% of the sample. The sequencing sample was made of peripheral blood or thyroid tissue (not recorded which). These receptors were obtained from an adult woman with Graves' disease, either hyperthyroidism or ophthalmopathy (not recorded which).

The table lists this clonotype with a count of one. In this CDR3 the conserved last residue, phenylalanine or tryptophan, is missing, so a read error is likely. The limits of the CDR3 on the DNA are not certain, so only TCRdb's listed CDR3 is given. This rearrangement joins TRBV29-1 to TRBJ1-4. The CDR3 is 11 amino acids in total, end residues counted. Germline V gene sequence: CDR1 SQVTM, CDR2 ANQGSEA. CDR3: CSVVVRGKSNY.

This chain joins TRBV20-1 and TRBJ2-2; 12 positions match TRBD1. CDR1 is DFQATT, CDR2 SNEGSKA, per germline (reference sequence). The CDR3 covers 15 residues. Trimming at V came to 5 bases and at J to 6 bases, leaving 7 bases not matched to a gene. In DNA, the CDR3 is TGCAGTGCTCTCCGGGGACAGGGGGCTTCCGGGGAGCTGTTTTTT. Translating gives CSALRGQGASGELFF.

In its sample, this clonotype was seen many times. V is TRBV5-1 and J is TRBJ2-7; a weak D match, TRBD1 (5 bases). This CDR3 spans 14 amino acids. Germline loops: CDR1 SGHRS, CDR2 YFSETQ. The germline V and J ends were trimmed by 3 bases and 2 bases, with 12 bases remaining between them. CDR3: CASSWGGTTYEQYF. CDR3 coding DNA: TGCGCCAGCAGCTGGGGCGGTACGACCTACGAGCAGTACTTC.

This clonotype was recorded many times. The rearrangement links TRBV7-9 to TRBJ2-7; TRBD1 is a possible D gene (5 bases). Germline V gene data show CDR1 as SEHNR and CDR2 as FQNEAQ (reference sequence). Trimming pared 5 bases from V and 0 bases from J, leaving 8 bases between. CDR3 length: 13 residues. The CDR3 bases are TGTGCCAGCAGCACGGACACCTCCTACGAGCAGTACTTC. Amino acids: CASSTDTSYEQYF. The variable domain in full, completed from reference TRBV7-9 and TRBJ2-7, reads DTGVSQNPRHKITKRGQNVTFRCDPISEHNRLYWYRQTLGQGPEFLTYFQNEAQLEKSRLLSDRFSAERPKGSFSTLEIQRTEQGDSAMYLCASSTDTSYEQYFGPGTRLTVT.

About this clonotype itself: One end of the junction fails to match germline, which may point to a read error. The V gene is TRBV7-9, the J gene TRBJ1-4; D unclear. The CDR3 length is 13 residues. Germline lookup yields CDR1 SEHNR and CDR2 FQNEAQ (reference sequence). The CDR3 sequence is CASSLSPNEELFF. CDR3 DNA: TGTGCCAGCAGCCTCTCCCCTAATGAAGAACTGTTTTTT.

V and J are TRBV2 and TRBJ1-5; TRBD1 matches 9 bases. The CDR3 totals 14 residues. CDR1 SNHLY and CDR2 FYNNEI come from the germline V gene. V lost 10 bases and J lost 2; bases outside the gene matches: 6. The CDR3 nucleotides are TGTGCCATACAGGGGGCGCAGCGCAATCAGCCCCAGCATTTT. It encodes CAIQGAQRNQPQHF.

CDR3 loop: CAISESLGSGYTF. CDR3 bases: TGTGCCATCAGTGAGTCGTTGGGCAGCGGCTACACCTTC. The chain links TRBV10-3 to TRBJ1-2; D unresolved. From germline, CDR1 is ENHRY and CDR2 SYGVKD. The CDR3 has 13 amino acids. V dropped 0 bases and J dropped 8 bases, with 10 bases sitting between them.

This chain links TRBV6-1 with TRBJ1-2; possible D gene TRBD1, 6 bases. This CDR3 has 11 residues. V was trimmed by 8 bases and J by 4 bases, leaving 8 bases between them. The germline V gene has CDR1 MNHNS and CDR2 SASEGT. This CDR3 is CASDRLYGYTF. The CDR3 nucleotides are TGTGCCAGCGACAGGCTCTATGGCTACACCTTC.

Only one count was recorded for this clonotype. The rearrangement links TRBV29-1 to TRBJ2-7, with 12 bases aligning to TRBD2. CDR3 length: 15 amino acids. Per germline, CDR1 SQVTM and CDR2 ANQGSEA. With V trimmed by 8 bases and J by 0 bases, 8 bases remained unmatched. CDR3 sequence reads: CSSHGLAGISYEQYF. The CDR3, as DNA: TGCAGCTCGCACGGACTAGCGGGAATCTCCTACGAGCAGTACTTC.

The chain recombines TRBV7-8 with TRBJ1-1; the D is unclear. CDR3 length: 13 residues. Germline lookup yields CDR1 SGHVS and CDR2 FQNEAQ. Trimming left V 5 bases short and J 14 bases short, with 21 bases between. CDR3 nucleotide sequence: TGTGCCAGCAGCCCCCAGAAATTTTATGACCTCTTCTTT. Translating it yields CASSPQKFYDLFF.

V is TRBV10-3 and J is TRBJ2-1; TRBD2 matches 7 bases. V trimming: 7 bases; J trimming: 10 bases; junction bases outside the gene matches: 7. The germline V gene has CDR1 ENHRY and CDR2 SYGVKD. The CDR3 is 12 residues long. The CDR3 reads CAINVTSREQFF. The DNA of the CDR3 is TGTGCCATCAATGTGACTAGCCGGGAGCAGTTCTTC.

This clonotype has at least ten counts. The V gene is TRBV11-2, the J gene TRBJ2-5; 7 nucleotides match TRBD2. There are 15 residues in the CDR3. Germline CDR1 reads SGHAT; CDR2 reads FQNNGV. V was clipped by 4 bases and J by 7 bases; unmatched bases: 12. The CDR3 reads CASSSLRGRGGTQYF. DNA of the CDR3: TGTGCCAGCAGCTCCCTACGAGGGAGGGGAGGGACCCAGTACTTC.

There are many counts of this clonotype. The chain recombines TRBV4-1 with TRBJ2-2; D uncertain. This CDR3 spans 17 amino acids. CDR1 MGHRA and CDR2 YSYEKL come from the germline V gene. Deletions cut 0 bases from V and 0 bases from J, with 11 bases between. The CDR3 spells CASSQERTHTNTGELFF. The CDR3 nucleotides are TGCGCCAGCAGCCAAGAAAGGACGCACACGAACACCGGGGAGCTGTTTTTT.

The V and J genes are TRBV20-1 and TRBJ1-5, with D unclear. This CDR3 region has 13 residues. Germline V gives CDR1 DFQATT, CDR2 SNEGSKA (reference sequence). V lost 3 bases to trimming and J lost 1 base, with 7 bases between them. CDR3 in amino acids: CSARESSNQPQHF. CDR3 nucleotide sequence: TGCAGTGCTAGGGAGTCGAGCAATCAGCCCCAGCATTTT.

This chain uses TRBV20-1 with TRBJ1-1; TRBD1 agrees at 7 bases. Germline V gives CDR1 DFQATT, CDR2 SNEGSKA (reference sequence). This CDR3 contains 14 residues. The J segment lost 2 bases and the V segment lost 5 bases, leaving 8 bases of the junction unmatched. CDR3 in amino acids: CSAPGGTANTEAFF. The CDR3 region has the DNA TGCAGTGCTCCCGGGGGGACAGCCAACACTGAAGCTTTCTTT.

The chain carries TRBV5-1 and TRBJ2-7; D might be TRBD2 (6 bases). The tail of the sequence fits TRBJ2-4 better, so the J call may be wrong. Germline CDR1 reads SGHRS; CDR2 reads YFSETQ. This CDR3 has 15 residues. The CDR3, as DNA: TGCGCCAGCAGCTTGGAGGGACTCGTCAAAAACATTCAGTACTTC. It specifies CASSLEGLVKNIQYF.

V and J are TRBV6-1 and TRBJ2-5; 8 bases match TRBD2. V trimming: 4 bases; J trimming: 3 bases; junction bases outside the gene matches: 13. This CDR3 is built from 17 residues. Germline V CDR1 and CDR2: MNHNS, SASEGT. DNA of the CDR3: TGTGCCAGCAGTGCTACCCCCTTCCGGGGGGGAGAAGAGACCCAGTACTTC. This encodes CASSATPFRGGEETQYF.

The chain carries TRBV2 and TRBJ2-5, with TRBD2 matching 10 bases. The J call may be mistaken, given a closer DNA end match to TRBJ2-7. Germline V gives CDR1 SNHLY, CDR2 FYNNEI. The CDR3 runs to 14 residues. CDR3 amino acids: CASSGGLAGVEQYF. CDR3 bases: TGTGCCAGCAGCGGGGGGCTAGCGGGAGTCGAGCAGTACTTC.

The sample holds a few counts of this clonotype. The chain couples TRBV7-3 to TRBJ1-1, with 7 bases matching TRBD1. Germline V gene sequence: CDR1 SGHTA, CDR2 FQGTGA. Trimming removed 5 bases from V and 4 bases from J; junction bases left unmatched: 4. The CDR3 is made up of 13 amino acids. The CDR3 here is CASSARDSTEAFF. CDR3 DNA sequence: TGTGCCAGCAGCGCCCGGGACAGCACTGAAGCTTTCTTT.

V gene TRBV25-1 combines with J gene TRBJ2-5, with a weak D call TRBD1 (6 bases). Germline CDR1 and CDR2: MGHDK and SYGVNS. This CDR3 contains 14 residues. The V and J ends lost 5 bases and 5 bases respectively, with 15 bases between them. CDR3: CASSYFGGGETQYF. In DNA form, the CDR3 reads TGTGCCAGCAGTTACTTTGGGGGCGGGGAGACCCAGTACTTC.

The rearrangement uses TRBV7-9 and TRBJ2-3; D is possibly TRBD2 (6 bases). Trimming cost V 7 bases and J 3 bases, with 11 bases left between them. CDR1 and CDR2 from the germline V gene are SEHNR and FQNEAQ (reference sequence). This CDR3 contains 13 residues. The CDR3 bases are TGTGCCAGCATCGACGGGAGAACAGATACGCAGTATTTT. It specifies CASIDGRTDTQYF.

This clonotype was seen many times. The DNA for the CDR3 is TGTGCCATCAGCGGATCGACAGCAAATATCTACGAGCAGTACTTC. This encodes CAISGSTANIYEQYF. The chain uses TRBV10-3 and TRBJ2-7; possibly TRBD1 for D (5 bases). Germline assignment: CDR1 ENHRY and CDR2 SYGVKD. This CDR3 has 15 amino acids. V was pared by 6 bases and J by 3 bases, with 18 bases between.

This clonotype came up once. The chain links TRBV15 to TRBJ1-5; 9 nucleotides align to TRBD1. Germline trimming cut 2 bases from V and 7 bases from J; bases unmatched to any gene: 3. Germline CDR1 LNHNV, CDR2 YYDKDF (reference sequence). The CDR3 length is 14 residues. CDR3 sequence reads: CATSRSGQGQPQHF. The CDR3 DNA reads TGTGCCACCAGCAGATCGGGACAGGGACAGCCCCAGCATTTT.

The chain uses TRBV15 and TRBJ1-5; D ambiguous. This CDR3 is 13 amino acids long. Germline V gene sequence: CDR1 LNHNV, CDR2 YYDKDF (reference sequence). V was trimmed by 4 bases and J by 1 base, leaving 5 bases between them. CDR3 amino acids: CATSMPSNQPQHF. The CDR3 DNA sequence: TGTGCCACCAGCATGCCCAGCAATCAGCCCCAGCATTTT.

This clonotype was counted many times. This chain uses TRBV6-5 with TRBJ1-2, with 11 bases identical to TRBD1. CDR3 size: 15 residues. V shed 5 bases and J 3 bases; nucleotides not matched to a gene: 5. CDR1 and CDR2 (germline): MNHEY, SVGAGI. CDR3 protein: CASSTRTGGHYGYTF. CDR3 nucleotide sequence: TGTGCCAGCAGTACTAGGACAGGGGGCCACTATGGCTACACCTTC.

The sample holds a few counts of this clonotype. CDR3 residues: CASEWGTEQFF. The CDR3 nucleotides are TGTGCCAGTGAATGGGGGACTGAGCAGTTCTTC. V is TRBV7-2 and J is TRBJ2-7; D may match TRBD1 or TRBD2 (5 bases each). Matching the DNA end better, TRBJ2-1 makes the J call doubtful. CDR3 length: 11 residues. Germline V gene lookup returns CDR1 SGHTA and CDR2 FQGNSA.

The chain joins TRBV6-5 to TRBJ2-5; the D is unclear. V gave up 4 bases and J gave up 5 bases, with 17 bases separating them. Germline values: CDR1 MNHEY, CDR2 SVGAGI. The CDR3 totals 15 residues. CDR3 DNA sequence: TGTGCCAGCAGTTTAGGACGGCATACCGGGGAGACCCAGTACTTC. It translates to CASSLGRHTGETQYF.

The J gene is TRBJ1-2, the V gene TRBV20-1; TRBD1 might be the D (6 bases). V lost 1 base and J lost 4, with 10 bases in between. The CDR3 loop spans 13 amino acids. The germline V gene has CDR1 DFQATT and CDR2 SNEGSKA (reference sequence). The CDR3 DNA is TGCAGTGCTAGAGCCGACAGGACCTATGGCTACACCTTC. This translates into CSARADRTYGYTF.

This clonotype was detected a few times. The chain links TRBV25-1 to TRBJ2-7; 9 bases align to TRBD2. V trimming: 5 bases; J trimming: 2 bases; junction bases outside the gene matches: 10. The CDR3 has 16 residues. Per the germline V gene, CDR1 is MGHDK and CDR2 is SYGVNS. The CDR3, as DNA: TGTGCCAGCAGTCCCTGGACTAGCGTCAGTGCCTACGAGCAGTACTTC. This translates into CASSPWTSVSAYEQYF.

The CDR3 DNA follows: TGTGCCAGCAGAGCCGGGACAGGAGAGTACGAGCAGTACTTC. It translates to CASRAGTGEYEQYF. V usage is TRBV7-3 and J usage is TRBJ2-7, with 8 bases that match TRBD1. The germline gives CDR1 SGHTA, CDR2 FQGTGA. The ends lost 6 bases at V and 4 bases at J; junction bases unmatched: 8. The CDR3 totals 14 residues.

V is TRBV2 and J is TRBJ1-5; 7 bases line up with TRBD1. The CDR3 length is 14 residues. In germline, CDR1 is SNHLY, CDR2 FYNNEI. V lost 6 bases and J lost 10; bases outside the gene matches: 12. CDR3 protein: CASRAGTANSPQHF. The CDR3, as DNA: TGTGCCAGCAGGGCCGGGACAGCCAATTCACCCCAGCATTTT.